These 27 T cell receptor beta chains came from one sample sequenced in a study of CD8 T cells in ankylosing spondylitis. TCRdb passed the 5' RACE reads through MiXCR, listing each CDR3 protein once. The table lists about 240,000 distinct CDR3 sequences, roughly 10% of them singletons. Specimen: blood, either unsorted or a sorted T cell fraction (not recorded which). The receptor set was obtained from a male donor with ankylosing spondylitis or in good health (not recorded which).

The sample holds many counts of this clonotype. The genes are TRBV30 and TRBJ1-5; D unresolved. Germline lookup yields CDR1 GTSNPN and CDR2 SVGIG (reference sequence). Trimming removed 3 bases at V and 3 bases at J, with 9 bases between. The CDR3 covers 13 residues. The CDR3 here is CAWSGEDNQPQHF. CDR3 DNA: TGTGCCTGGAGCGGGGAGGACAATCAGCCCCAGCATTTT.

This clonotype was seen repeatedly, ten times or more. The genes are TRBV29-1 and TRBJ1-2, with D unresolved. V was shortened by 5 bases and J by 7 bases, with 20 bases between the two germline ends. The length of the CDR3 is 14 residues. Germline assignment: CDR1 SQVTM and CDR2 ANQGSEA. The CDR3 loop reads CSVLEGTMGIGYTF. The CDR3 DNA reads as TGCAGCGTTCTAGAGGGCACGATGGGGATTGGCTACACCTTC.

This clonotype was recorded many times. The rearrangement uses TRBV10-3 and TRBJ2-1; TRBD2 agrees at 10 bases. Per germline, CDR1 ENHRY and CDR2 SYGVKD. Germline trimming cut 6 bases from V and 0 bases from J; bases unmatched to any gene: 2. The CDR3 is 15 amino acids. The CDR3 DNA reads TGTGCCATCAGGGGGACTAGCGCCTCCTACAATGAGCAGTTCTTC. Translated: CAIRGTSASYNEQFF.

This clonotype was seen ten or more times. The chain employs TRBV29-1 and TRBJ2-7; 10 positions match TRBD1. The V segment lost 3 bases and the J segment 4 bases; nucleotides outside the gene matches: 3. Germline CDR1 is SQVTM and CDR2 is ANQGSEA. The CDR3 has 13 residues. The CDR3 loop is CSVEGTGDYEQYF. The DNA of the CDR3 is TGCAGCGTTGAGGGGACAGGGGATTACGAGCAGTACTTC.

This clonotype was picked up many times. J is TRBJ2-7 and V is TRBV7-6; TRBD2 aligns across 8 bases. This CDR3 spans 14 amino acids. Germline CDR1 is SGHVS and CDR2 is FNYEAQ. Unmatched junction bases numbered 8, after V lost 5 bases and J lost 5 bases. The CDR3 spells CASSPGGGSDEQYF. CDR3 bases: TGTGCCAGCAGCCCGGGGGGGGGAAGCGACGAGCAGTACTTC.

This clonotype was recorded at least ten times. The chain combines TRBV6-5 with TRBJ1-2, with 10 bases lining up with TRBD1. The CDR3 loop spans 15 amino acids. The V gene's germline CDR1 is MNHEY and CDR2 SVGAGI. Trimming cost V 2 bases and J 6 bases; bases outside gene matches: 6. The CDR3 sequence is CASSYEPGQGNGYTF. The DNA of the CDR3 is TGTGCCAGCAGTTACGAACCGGGACAGGGGAATGGCTACACCTTC.

This clonotype was observed at least ten times. V usage is TRBV4-2 and J usage is TRBJ2-7; D is uncertain. This CDR3 is 15 amino acids long. V lost 1 base to trimming and J lost 0 bases, with 10 bases between them. From germline, CDR1 is LGHNA and CDR2 YNFKEQ. CDR3 bases: TGTGCCAGCAGCCAAGGGAGTGTCAGCTCCTACGAGCAGTACTTC. Protein sequence: CASSQGSVSSYEQYF.

The chain joins TRBV11-2 to TRBJ2-2; D is ambiguous. Germline-derived CDR1 and CDR2 are SGHAT and FQNNGV. This CDR3 comprises 14 residues. V was cut by 3 bases and J by 9 bases, with 14 bases left in between. The CDR3 loop is CASSLEVHPRELFF. CDR3 sequence (DNA): TGTGCCAGCAGCTTGGAAGTCCACCCCAGGGAGCTGTTTTTT.

This clonotype appeared many times. This chain uses TRBV12-3 or TRBV12-4 with TRBJ1-3; D is unresolved. The CDR3 runs to 15 residues. V was pared by 6 bases and J by 0 bases, with 12 bases between. In DNA, the CDR3 is TGTGCCAGCAGCGGCGAAGGCGCCTCTGGAAACACCATATATTTT. Translation: CASSGEGASGNTIYF.

This clonotype was seen many times. The chain has TRBV12-3 or TRBV12-4 and TRBJ2-4; D possibly uses TRBD1 or TRBD2 (6 bases each). Trimming took 5 bases from V and 6 from J, leaving 17 bases between them. This CDR3 spans 15 amino acids. CDR3 coding DNA: TGTGCCAGCAGTCCCAGGGACTTAGGGGGAAACATTCAGTACTTC. The encoded protein is CASSPRDLGGNIQYF.

This clonotype appeared many times. The chain combines TRBV12-3 or TRBV12-4 with TRBJ1-1; D is unresolved. V was trimmed by 1 base and J by 1 base, leaving 7 bases between them. The CDR3 has 14 amino acids. The CDR3: CASSLGQSNTEAFF. CDR3 DNA: TGTGCCAGCAGTTTAGGGCAGTCGAACACTGAAGCTTTCTTT.

This clonotype was found many times. The V gene is TRBV6-2 or TRBV6-3, the J gene TRBJ2-2; D is uncertain. This CDR3 is built from 14 residues. V was pared by 7 bases and J by 5 bases, with 14 bases between. The germline gives CDR1 MNHEY, CDR2 SVGEGT. CDR3 DNA: TGTGCCAGCACGGACGCAGGAGTAACCGGGGAGCTGTTTTTT. This sequence encodes CASTDAGVTGELFF.

This clonotype was seen repeatedly, ten times or more. The chain links TRBV7-2 to TRBJ2-2; D unresolved. Germline values: CDR1 SGHTA, CDR2 FQGNSA. The ends were cut back, 0 bases at V and 6 bases at J, with 8 bases in the middle. This CDR3 has 14 residues. CDR3 in DNA: TGTGCCAGCAGCTTAGCAGGAGTAGCCGGGGAGCTGTTTTTT. Amino acid sequence: CASSLAGVAGELFF.

The chain joins TRBV11-2 to TRBJ2-5; TRBD2 agrees at 7 bases. With V trimmed by 5 bases and J by 1 base, 13 bases remained unmatched. The CDR3 runs 17 residues. Germline V lookup: CDR1 SGHAT, CDR2 FQNNGV. The CDR3 coding sequence is TGTGCCAGCAGCAAAGACGTCGCGGGAGAGATCCAAGAGACCCAGTACTTC. Translated: CASSKDVAGEIQETQYF.

The chain has TRBV5-5 and TRBJ1-1; 7 bases line up with TRBD1. In germline, CDR1 is SGHKS, CDR2 YYEKEE (reference sequence). With 4 bases clipped from V and 5 bases from J, the junction kept 5 bases outside the gene matches. The CDR3 consists of 13 residues. CDR3 coding DNA: TGTGCCAGCAGCACAACAGGGGAAACTGAAGCTTTCTTT. It is translated as CASSTTGETEAFF.

CDR3 sequence reads: CASSHRTGNYGYTF. The CDR3 coding sequence is TGCGCCAGCAGCCACAGGACAGGGAACTATGGCTACACCTTC. V usage is TRBV4-1 and J usage is TRBJ1-2; 8 positions agree with TRBD1. V dropped 3 bases and J dropped 2; count of bases not matched to a gene: 2. Germline-derived CDR1 and CDR2 are MGHRA and YSYEKL. This CDR3 region has 14 residues.

With respect to this clonotype: A much larger clone lies a single base off, so this may be a read error. Since no conserved phenylalanine or tryptophan closes the CDR3, a read error is the likely cause. The V gene is TRBV23-1, the J gene TRBJ1-5, with D hard to call. TRBV23-1 has ORF status, its function being uncertain. The ends were cut back, 3 bases at V and 0 bases at J, with 3 bases in the middle. This CDR3 is 13 amino acids long. CDR3 loop: CASSHNSNQPQHS. The CDR3 DNA follows: TGCGCCAGCAGTCACAATAGCAATCAGCCCCAGCATTCT.

There are many counts of this clonotype. J is TRBJ1-1 and V is TRBV6-1; D might be TRBD1 (6 bases). The CDR3 totals 15 residues. V gave up 8 bases and J gave up 1 base, with 17 bases separating them. Germline assignment: CDR1 MNHNS and CDR2 SASEGT. The CDR3 is CASGDTEGWNTEAFF. CDR3 nucleotide sequence: TGTGCCAGCGGGGACACCGAAGGATGGAACACTGAAGCTTTCTTT.

There are many counts of this clonotype. This chain links TRBV6-5 with TRBJ2-2, with a possible D match to TRBD2 (6 bases). CDR1 MNHEY and CDR2 SVGAGI come from the germline V gene. The CDR3 consists of 16 residues. V was trimmed by 0 bases and J by 6 bases, leaving 14 bases between them. The CDR3 loop is CASSYSGGRGAGELFF. The CDR3 DNA sequence: TGTGCCAGCAGTTACTCGGGGGGAAGGGGCGCCGGGGAGCTGTTTTTT.

This clonotype was picked up many times. V gene TRBV11-2 combines with J gene TRBJ2-1; TRBD2 might be the D (5 bases). Trimming removed 5 bases from V and 9 bases from J, with 14 bases in between. Germline lookup yields CDR1 SGHAT and CDR2 FQNNGV. This CDR3 is built from 13 residues. The CDR3 nucleotides are TGTGCCAGCAGCAGCGGCACGGCGGGTGAGCAGTTCTTC. This gives the protein CASSSGTAGEQFF.

This clonotype occurred many times. The chain has TRBV5-1 and TRBJ1-3; D not resolved. Trimming removed 5 bases at V and 0 bases at J, with 12 bases between. This CDR3 is 15 amino acids long. The germline V gene has CDR1 SGHRS and CDR2 YFSETQ. The CDR3 is CASSISTNSGNTIYF. Here the CDR3 DNA reads TGCGCCAGCAGTATTTCGACGAACTCTGGAAACACCATATATTTT.

This clonotype was counted ten times or more. The chain combines TRBV6-1 with TRBJ2-1; 10 bases agree with TRBD2. V dropped 7 bases and J dropped 3; count of bases not matched to a gene: 6. Germline V lookup: CDR1 MNHNS, CDR2 SASEGT. The CDR3 length is 15 residues. The chain's CDR3 is CASKPSGGNYNEQFF. Written as DNA, the CDR3 is TGTGCCAGCAAACCTAGCGGGGGAAACTACAATGAGCAGTTCTTC.

This clonotype has ten or more counts. The chain couples TRBV6-1 to TRBJ2-3; perhaps TRBD2 as D (6 bases). The CDR3 length is 11 residues. The germline CDR1 and CDR2 sequences are MNHNS and SASEGT. The V end was cut by 8 bases, the J end by 15 bases, with 18 bases between. CDR3 nucleotide sequence: TGTGCCAGCCTTGGGGGGAGCCACCAATATTTT. This encodes CASLGGSHQYF.

The chain has TRBV5-1 and TRBJ2-6; D is possibly TRBD1 (5 bases). This CDR3 contains 13 residues. V lost 4 bases, J lost 4 bases, and 6 bases lay in between. Germline lookup yields CDR1 SGHRS and CDR2 YFSETQ. The CDR3 loop reads CASSPGGANVLTF. The CDR3 nucleotides read TGCGCCAGCAGCCCAGGGGGGGCCAACGTCCTGACTTTC.

There are many counts of this clonotype. The CDR3, as DNA: TGCGCCAGCAGCTTGTCTAGCGTAAGCTCCTACGAGCAGTACTTC. This translates into CASSLSSVSSYEQYF. The gene calls are TRBV5-1 and TRBJ2-7; possibly TRBD2 for D (6 bases). This CDR3 has 15 amino acids. Germline V gene data show CDR1 as SGHRS and CDR2 as YFSETQ. Trimming stripped 1 base from V and 0 bases from J, with 11 bases between. Combining the CDR3 with reference TRBV5-1 and TRBJ2-7 gives the whole variable domain KAGVTQTPRYLIKTRGQQVTLSCSPISGHRSVSWYQQTPGQGLQFLFEYFSETQRNKGNFPGRFSGRQFSNSRSEMNVSTLELGDSALYLCASSLSSVSSYEQYFGPGTRLTVT.

Notes on this clonotype: The junction departs from the called germline gene at one end, perhaps through a read error. This chain joins TRBV5-1 and TRBJ2-3; the D gene could be TRBD1 or TRBD2 (5 bases each). CDR1 and CDR2 from the germline V gene are SGHRS and YFSETQ. The CDR3 contains 15 residues. The CDR3 DNA is TGCGTCAGCAGGTTTGTGGGGGAAAGCACAGATACGCAGTATTTT. Encoded protein: CVSRFVGESTDTQYF. Using reference TRBV5-1 and TRBJ2-3 for the parts outside the CDR3, the full variable domain is KAGVTQTPRYLIKTRGQQVTLSCSPISGHRSVSWYQQTPGQGLQFLFEYFSETQRNKGNFPGRFSGRQFSNSRSEMNVSTLELGDSALYLCVSRFVGESTDTQYFGPGTRLTVL.

This clonotype showed up many times. The CDR3 nucleotides read TGTGCCAGCAGTCGTGACGGGCTAACCTACGAGCAGTACTTC. As protein: CASSRDGLTYEQYF. This chain joins TRBV5-6 and TRBJ2-7, with no clear D. The CDR3 is 14 residues long. Germline V gives CDR1 SGHDT, CDR2 YYEEEE. V was pared by 5 bases and J by 2 bases, with 14 bases between.